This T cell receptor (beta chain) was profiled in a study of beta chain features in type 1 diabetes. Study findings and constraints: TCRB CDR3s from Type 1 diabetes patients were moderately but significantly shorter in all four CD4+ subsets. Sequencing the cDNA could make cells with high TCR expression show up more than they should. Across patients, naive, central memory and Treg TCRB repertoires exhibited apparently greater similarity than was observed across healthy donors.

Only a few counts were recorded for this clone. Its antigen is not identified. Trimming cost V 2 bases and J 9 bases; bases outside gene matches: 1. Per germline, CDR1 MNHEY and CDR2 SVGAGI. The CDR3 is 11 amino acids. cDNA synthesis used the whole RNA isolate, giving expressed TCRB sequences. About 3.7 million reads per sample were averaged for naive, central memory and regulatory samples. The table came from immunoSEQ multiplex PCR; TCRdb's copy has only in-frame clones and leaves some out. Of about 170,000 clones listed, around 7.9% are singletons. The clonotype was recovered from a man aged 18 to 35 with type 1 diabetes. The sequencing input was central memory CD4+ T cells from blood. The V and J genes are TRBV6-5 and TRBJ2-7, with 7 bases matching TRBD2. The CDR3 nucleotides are TGTGCCAGCAGTTACGGGGGGGGGCAGTACTTC. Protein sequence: CASSYGGGQYF.